Shown below are 26 T cell receptor beta chains from a single sample sequenced in a study of blood T cells in healthy people across ages. Primers used in a second PCR of about 6 to 12 cycles were a sample-barcoded 5' primer and a J-beta primer mix. From the 5' RACE reads, TCRdb called clonotypes with MiXCR, one entry per CDR3 protein. The sample consists of 700,000 or so distinct CDR3 sequences, around 38% of them appearing once. Sequencing was carried out using blood. These receptors originate from a man older than 75 in good health.

CDR3 nucleotides: TGCGCCAGCAGCCAGGGGACACACCAGGCAGATACGCAGTATTTT. It is translated as CASSQGTHQADTQYF. This sequence joins TRBV4-3 and TRBJ2-3, with D perhaps matching TRBD1 (6 bases). Between the trimmed V and J ends, which lost 3 bases and 4 bases, there was a span of 14 bases. Germline CDR1 is LGHNA and CDR2 is YSLEER. CDR3 length: 15 amino acids.

This clonotype was found a few times. One end of the junction is discordant with germline, which a read error may explain. V usage is TRBV6-2 or TRBV6-3 and J usage is TRBJ2-2, with TRBD2 matching over 7 bases. Germline-derived CDR1 and CDR2 are MNHEY and SVGEGT. The CDR3 loop spans 18 amino acids. The chain's CDR3 is CVSRVSGLMLDSSGELFF. CDR3 bases: TGTGTCAGCCGAGTTAGCGGGTTAATGTTGGATAGTTCCGGGGAGCTGTTTTTT.

There are a few counts of this clonotype. V gene TRBV27 combines with J gene TRBJ2-5; either TRBD1 or TRBD2 may fit D (5 bases each). The CDR3 sequence is 14 residues long. The V and J ends lost 6 bases and 4 bases respectively, with 15 bases between them. CDR1 and CDR2 from the germline V gene are MNHEY and SMNVEV (reference sequence). The DNA for the CDR3 is TGTGCCAGCAGCCACCTGGGACCCGTAGAGACCCAGTACTTC. It encodes CASSHLGPVETQYF.

There are a few counts of this clonotype. The J gene is TRBJ1-2, the V gene TRBV4-3; TRBD1 aligns across 7 bases. V shed 0 bases and J 2 bases; nucleotides not matched to a gene: 3. Germline CDR1 is LGHNA and CDR2 is YSLEER. This CDR3 is built from 15 residues. CDR3 residues: CASSQDPGGNYGYTF. CDR3 sequence (DNA): TGCGCCAGCAGCCAAGATCCAGGGGGAAACTATGGCTACACCTTC.

The chain has TRBV29-1 and TRBJ2-4; D is possibly TRBD1 (6 bases). Germline-derived CDR1 and CDR2 are SQVTM and ANQGSEA. Trimming left V 4 bases short and J 0 bases short, with 16 bases between. This CDR3 has 16 residues. CDR3 DNA: TGCAGCGTTGGTACTAACAGGGTCCTAGCCAAAAACATTCAGTACTTC. Encoded protein: CSVGTNRVLAKNIQYF.

The chain links TRBV7-8 to TRBJ2-6; 15 nucleotides line up with TRBD2. The CDR3 has 23 amino acids. Germline V lookup: CDR1 SGHVS, CDR2 FQNEAQ. After removal of 4 bases from V and 1 base from J, the junction contained 17 bases not matched to a gene. The CDR3 is CASSSTLGTSGRNVFSGANVLTF. The CDR3 region has the DNA TGTGCCAGCAGCTCGACCCTTGGGACTAGCGGGAGGAATGTTTTTTCTGGGGCCAACGTCCTGACTTTC.

In this sample, this clonotype turned up a few times. This chain connects TRBV20-1 to TRBJ1-2; D is possibly TRBD1 (6 bases). V was shortened by 4 bases and J by 1 base, with 13 bases between the two germline ends. The germline CDR1 and CDR2 sequences are DFQATT and SNEGSKA (reference sequence). The CDR3 runs 14 residues. The CDR3 nucleotides read TGCAGTGCTACCCTCCGGGACATTAACTATGGCTACACCTTC. Translated: CSATLRDINYGYTF.

This clonotype occurred a few times. The rearrangement uses TRBV20-1 and TRBJ1-5; 12 positions agree with TRBD1. Germline V CDR1 and CDR2: DFQATT, SNEGSKA (reference sequence). The CDR3 is 16 amino acids. V was pared by 6 bases and J by 5 bases, with 11 bases of the junction left unmatched. CDR3 loop: CSAHDPGQGAYQPQHF. The CDR3 DNA sequence: TGCAGTGCCCACGACCCGGGACAGGGGGCCTATCAGCCCCAGCATTTT.

This clonotype was counted a few times. The rearrangement uses TRBV6-2 or TRBV6-3 and TRBJ2-4, with D unclear. CDR1 and CDR2 (germline): MNHEY, SVGEGT. Trimming removed 3 bases at V and 1 base at J, with 10 bases between. This CDR3 is built from 15 residues. CDR3 protein: CASSYSTGAKNIQYF. Written as DNA, the CDR3 is TGTGCCAGCAGTTATTCCACTGGTGCCAAAAACATTCAGTACTTC.

The chain links TRBV6-2 or TRBV6-3 to TRBJ2-1; no clear D gene. Germline V gives CDR1 MNHEY, CDR2 SVGEGT. The ends were cut back, 4 bases at V and 6 bases at J, with 10 bases in the middle. The CDR3 consists of 13 residues. The CDR3 is CASSSSRCNEQFF. DNA for the CDR3: TGTGCCAGCAGTTCCAGTAGGTGCAATGAGCAGTTCTTC.

This clonotype was observed many times. J is TRBJ2-3 and V is TRBV4-3; perhaps TRBD2 as D (6 bases). Deletions cut 1 base from V and 0 bases from J, with 8 bases between. CDR3 length: 15 residues. The germline CDR1 and CDR2 sequences are LGHNA and YSLEER. CDR3 coding DNA: TGCGCCAGCAGCCAAGGCGGAGGGAGCACAGATACGCAGTATTTT. It is translated as CASSQGGGSTDTQYF.

The chain carries TRBV2 and TRBJ2-7, with D perhaps matching TRBD1 or TRBD2 (6 bases each). The V gene lost 2 bases and the J gene lost 2 bases, with 13 bases spanning the gap. This CDR3 is 15 amino acids long. CDR1 is SNHLY and CDR2 is FYNNEI in the germline V gene. The CDR3 nucleotides read TGTGCCAGCAGTGAATACGGGGGCACGGCCTACGAGCAGTACTTC. Encoded protein: CASSEYGGTAYEQYF.

This chain's CDR3 is CASSFVSGTGGIMNTEAFF. Written as DNA, the CDR3 is TGTGCCAGCAGCTTTGTTTCCGGGACAGGGGGGATCATGAACACTGAAGCTTTCTTT. The chain has TRBV7-4 and TRBJ1-1; the match to TRBD1 covers 11 bases. Germline V gene sequence: CDR1 SGHVT, CDR2 SQSDAQ. The V segment lost 3 bases and the J segment 0 bases; nucleotides outside the gene matches: 12. The CDR3 covers 19 residues.

The chain uses TRBV2 and TRBJ1-5; D is perhaps TRBD1 (5 bases). The V end was cut by 6 bases, the J end by 4 bases, with 7 bases between. The length of the CDR3 is 12 residues. Germline assignment: CDR1 SNHLY and CDR2 FYNNEI. CDR3 protein: CASRDTNQPQHF. For the CDR3, the DNA is TGTGCCAGCAGGGACACGAATCAGCCCCAGCATTTT.

Concerning this clonotype itself: One end of the junction fails to match germline, which may point to a read error. This chain connects TRBV7-9 to TRBJ2-4, with 7 bases identical to TRBD2. The CDR3 is 15 residues long. Germline CDR1 and CDR2: SEHNR and FQNEAQ (reference sequence). CDR3 sequence: CVSSPSGGAKNIQYF. The DNA of the CDR3 is TGTGTCAGCAGCCCCTCGGGGGGAGCCAAAAACATTCAGTACTTC.

This clonotype came up a few times. The V and J genes are TRBV2 and TRBJ2-7; the match to TRBD1 covers 8 bases. CDR1 and CDR2 (germline): SNHLY, FYNNEI. V lost 4 bases and J lost 5; bases outside the gene matches: 10. The CDR3 contains 15 residues. The CDR3, as DNA: TGTGCCAGCAGTGTCCCCCGAGGACAGGGACACGAGCAGTACTTC. Translation: CASSVPRGQGHEQYF.

This clonotype was counted a few times. This chain connects TRBV9 to TRBJ2-7; 8 bases agree with TRBD2. With 0 bases clipped from V and 2 bases from J, the junction kept 10 bases outside the gene matches. Germline CDR1 is SGDLS and CDR2 is YYNGEE. This CDR3 is built from 17 residues. CDR3 in DNA: TGTGCCAGCAGCGTAGCCCCGGGAGGGTCTAGTGCCTACGAGCAGTACTTC. Translated, it gives CASSVAPGGSSAYEQYF.

This clonotype is a singleton in its sample. V is TRBV6-2 or TRBV6-3 and J is TRBJ2-1; the match to TRBD2 covers 9 bases. V was pared by 7 bases and J by 9 bases, with 10 bases of the junction left unmatched. This CDR3 spans 14 amino acids. Germline-derived CDR1 and CDR2 are MNHEY and SVGEGT. The CDR3 region is CASTRASGATEQFF. CDR3 bases: TGTGCCAGCACGAGGGCTAGCGGGGCTACTGAGCAGTTCTTC.

The V call is TRBV18, the J call TRBJ1-4, with D tentatively TRBD1 (6 bases). V shed 3 bases and J shed 8 bases, with 16 bases lying between them. The germline V gene encodes CDR1 KGHSH and CDR2 LQKENI. This CDR3 has 15 residues. DNA for the CDR3: TGTGCCAGCTCACCCCCGACAGGCCAAGGGGAAAAACTGTTTTTT. Amino acids: CASSPPTGQGEKLFF.

Regarding this clonotype: Relative to the germline gene, one junction end is altered; a read error may explain this. The chain uses TRBV7-6 and TRBJ2-2; either TRBD1 or TRBD2 may supply D (5 bases each). Germline CDR1 SGHVS, CDR2 FNYEAQ. The CDR3 totals 16 residues. For the CDR3, the DNA is TGCGCCAGCAGCTTAAGGGCAGGGAGTAATATCGGGGAGCTGTTTTTT. Its translation is CASSLRAGSNIGELFF. Drawing the rest from reference TRBV7-6 and TRBJ2-2, the complete variable domain is GAGVSQSPRYKVTKRGQDVALRCDPISGHVSLYWYRQALGQGPEFLTYFNYEAQQDKSGLPNDRFSAERPEGSISTLTIQRTEQRDSAMYRCASSLRAGSNIGELFFGEGSRLTVL.

This clonotype was detected a few times. The V call is TRBV27, the J call TRBJ2-7; 7 nucleotides line up with TRBD2. Germline loops: CDR1 MNHEY, CDR2 SMNVEV (reference sequence). The CDR3 is 14 residues long. With 6 bases clipped from V and 3 bases from J, the junction kept 8 bases outside the gene matches. CDR3 loop: CASSGRGSLYEQYF. The CDR3 bases are TGTGCCAGCAGCGGTCGCGGGAGCCTCTACGAGCAGTACTTC.

In regard to this clonotype: A much larger clone lies a single base off, so this may be a read error. This chain uses TRBV5-1 with TRBJ2-7; no clear D. The germline V gene has CDR1 SGHRS and CDR2 YFSETQ. This CDR3 comprises 13 residues. CDR3 in amino acids: CASGFHQSYEQYF. CDR3 bases: TGCGCCAGCGGCTTTCACCAATCCTACGAGCAGTACTTC.

This clonotype was seen only a few times. V and J are TRBV6-5 and TRBJ1-4, with TRBD1 matching over 7 bases. The CDR3 is made up of 17 amino acids. The ends lost 0 bases at V and 3 bases at J; junction bases unmatched: 7. Germline values: CDR1 MNHEY, CDR2 SVGAGI. The CDR3 here is CASSYSAQGGSNEKLFF. In nucleotides, the CDR3 is TGTGCCAGCAGTTACTCTGCTCAGGGGGGATCTAATGAAAAACTGTTTTTT.

This clonotype was seen more than once but under ten times. The V call is TRBV21-1, the J call TRBJ2-7; TRBD1 is the table's D call, not checked against the DNA. TRBV21-1 is marked as a pseudogene. This CDR3 has 15 residues. For the CDR3, the DNA is TGTGCCAGCAGCAAGGTCCGGGCACGCTCCTACGAGCAGTACTTC. Translated: CASSKVRARSYEQYF.

This clonotype has ten or more counts. The chain joins TRBV29-1 to TRBJ2-3; 8 nucleotides align to TRBD1. Germline V CDR1 and CDR2: SQVTM, ANQGSEA. After removal of 4 bases from V and 1 base from J, the junction contained 4 bases not matched to a gene. This CDR3 contains 14 residues. The CDR3 loop reads CSVVSGQGTDTQYF. CDR3 coding DNA: TGCAGCGTTGTTTCGGGACAGGGCACAGATACGCAGTATTTT.

CDR3 region: CSAKRTGEYVDIQYF. The CDR3, as DNA: TGCAGTGCTAAAAGGACAGGGGAGTATGTGGACATTCAGTACTTC. The chain links TRBV20-1 to TRBJ2-4; 9 bases align to TRBD1. Per germline, CDR1 DFQATT and CDR2 SNEGSKA (reference sequence). J was trimmed by 8 bases and V by 4 bases; bases with no gene match: 12. The CDR3 is 15 amino acids.